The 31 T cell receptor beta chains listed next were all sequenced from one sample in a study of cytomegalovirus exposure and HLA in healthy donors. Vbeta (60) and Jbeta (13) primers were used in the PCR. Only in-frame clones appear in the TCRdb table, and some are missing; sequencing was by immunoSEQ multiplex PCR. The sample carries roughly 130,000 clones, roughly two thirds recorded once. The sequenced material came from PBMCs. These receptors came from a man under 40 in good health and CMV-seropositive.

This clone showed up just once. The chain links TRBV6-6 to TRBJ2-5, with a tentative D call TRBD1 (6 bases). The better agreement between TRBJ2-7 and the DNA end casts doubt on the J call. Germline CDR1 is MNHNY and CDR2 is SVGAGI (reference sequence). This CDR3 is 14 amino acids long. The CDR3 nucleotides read TGTGCCAGCACTATAGGGGGATCTCGCTACGAGCAGTACTTC. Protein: CASTIGGSRYEQYF.

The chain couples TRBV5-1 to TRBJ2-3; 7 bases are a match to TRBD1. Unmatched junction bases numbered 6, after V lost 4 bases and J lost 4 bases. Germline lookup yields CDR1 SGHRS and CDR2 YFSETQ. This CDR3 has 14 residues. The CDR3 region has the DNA TGCGCCAGCAGCGACAGACAGGGCCCAGATACGCAGTATTTT. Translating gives CASSDRQGPDTQYF.

This CDR3 is CASTSRGLDEQFF. The CDR3 nucleotides are TGTGCCAGCACCTCCAGGGGGCTCGATGAGCAGTTCTTC. This chain uses TRBV5-4 with TRBJ2-1; 8 bases align to TRBD1. The CDR3 consists of 13 residues. CDR1 and CDR2 (germline): SGHNT, YYREEE (reference sequence). Trimming took 6 bases from V and 8 from J; bases not matched to a gene: 7. The whole variable domain, remainder taken from reference TRBV5-4 and TRBJ2-1, is ETGVTQSPTHLIKTRGQQVTLRCSSQSGHNTVSWYQQALGQGPQFIFQYYREEENGRGNFPPRFSGLQFPNYSSELNVNALELDDSALYLCASTSRGLDEQFFGPGTRLTVL.

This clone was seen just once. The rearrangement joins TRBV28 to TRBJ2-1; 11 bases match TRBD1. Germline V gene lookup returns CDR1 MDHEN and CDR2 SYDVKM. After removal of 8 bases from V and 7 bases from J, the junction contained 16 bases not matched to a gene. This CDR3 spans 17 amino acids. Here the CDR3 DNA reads TGTGCCAGCGATGCCAAACCGGGACAGGGGGGAAGGAATGAGCAGTTCTTC. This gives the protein CASDAKPGQGGRNEQFF.

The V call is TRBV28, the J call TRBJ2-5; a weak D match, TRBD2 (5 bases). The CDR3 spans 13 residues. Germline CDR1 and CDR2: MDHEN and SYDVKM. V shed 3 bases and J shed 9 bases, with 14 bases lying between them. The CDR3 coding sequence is TGTGCCAGCAGTTTTATAGGTAGCGTGGCCCAGTACTTC. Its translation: CASSFIGSVAQYF.

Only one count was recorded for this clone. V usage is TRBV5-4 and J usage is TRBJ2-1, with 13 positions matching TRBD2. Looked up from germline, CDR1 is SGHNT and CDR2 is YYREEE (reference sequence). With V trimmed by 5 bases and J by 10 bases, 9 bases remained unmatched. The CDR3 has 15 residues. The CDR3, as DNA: TGTGCCAGCAGACCTACTAGCGGGAGGGCCCTGGAGCAGTTCTTC. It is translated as CASRPTSGRALEQFF. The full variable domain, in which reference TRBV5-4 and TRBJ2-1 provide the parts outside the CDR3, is ETGVTQSPTHLIKTRGQQVTLRCSSQSGHNTVSWYQQALGQGPQFIFQYYREEENGRGNFPPRFSGLQFPNYSSELNVNALELDDSALYLCASRPTSGRALEQFFGPGTRLTVL.

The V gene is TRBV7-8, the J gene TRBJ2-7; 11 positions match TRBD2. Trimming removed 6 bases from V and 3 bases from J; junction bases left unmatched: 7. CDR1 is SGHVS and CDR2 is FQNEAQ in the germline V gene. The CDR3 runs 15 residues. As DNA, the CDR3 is TGTGCCAGCAGACAGTTGACTAGCGGGAACTACGAGCAGTACTTC. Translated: CASRQLTSGNYEQYF.

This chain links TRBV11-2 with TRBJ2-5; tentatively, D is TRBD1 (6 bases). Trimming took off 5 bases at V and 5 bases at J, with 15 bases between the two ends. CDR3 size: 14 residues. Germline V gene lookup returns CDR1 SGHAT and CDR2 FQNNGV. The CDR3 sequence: CASSRSQGTETQYF. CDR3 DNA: TGTGCCAGCAGCCGATCGCAGGGGACGGAGACCCAGTACTTC.

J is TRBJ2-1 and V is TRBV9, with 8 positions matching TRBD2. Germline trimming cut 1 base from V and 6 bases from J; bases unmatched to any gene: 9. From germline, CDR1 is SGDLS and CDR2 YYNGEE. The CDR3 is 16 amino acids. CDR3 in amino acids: CASSVSPGGFFNEQFF. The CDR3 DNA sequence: TGTGCCAGCAGCGTATCCCCGGGAGGGTTTTTCAATGAGCAGTTCTTC.

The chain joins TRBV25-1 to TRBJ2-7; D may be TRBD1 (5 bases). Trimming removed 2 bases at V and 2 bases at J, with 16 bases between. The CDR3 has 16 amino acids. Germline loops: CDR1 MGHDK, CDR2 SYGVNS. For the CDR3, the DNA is TGTGCCAGCAGTGAAGAGGATGGCAGGGTAGCCTACGAGCAGTACTTC. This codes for CASSEEDGRVAYEQYF.

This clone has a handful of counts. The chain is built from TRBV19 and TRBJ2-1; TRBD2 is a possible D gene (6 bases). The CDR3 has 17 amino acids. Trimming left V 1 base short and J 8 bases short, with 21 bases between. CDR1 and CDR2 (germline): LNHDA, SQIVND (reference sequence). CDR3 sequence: CASSIVGVADPQDEQFF. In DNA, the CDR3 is TGTGCCAGTAGTATAGTAGGGGTAGCGGACCCTCAGGATGAGCAGTTCTTC.

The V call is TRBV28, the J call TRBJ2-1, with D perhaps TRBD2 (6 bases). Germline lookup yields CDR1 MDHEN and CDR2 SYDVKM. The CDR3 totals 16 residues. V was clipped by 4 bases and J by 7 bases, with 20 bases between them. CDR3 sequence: CASSSLGGTRGNEQFF. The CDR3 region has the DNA TGTGCCAGCAGTTCCTTGGGGGGTACTAGGGGAAATGAGCAGTTCTTC.

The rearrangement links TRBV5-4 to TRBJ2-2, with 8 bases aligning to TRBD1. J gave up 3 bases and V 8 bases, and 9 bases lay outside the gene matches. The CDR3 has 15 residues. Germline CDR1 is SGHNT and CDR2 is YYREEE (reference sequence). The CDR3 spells CASTRDRTYTGELFF. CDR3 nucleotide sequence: TGTGCCAGTACTAGGGACAGGACCTACACCGGGGAGCTGTTTTTT.

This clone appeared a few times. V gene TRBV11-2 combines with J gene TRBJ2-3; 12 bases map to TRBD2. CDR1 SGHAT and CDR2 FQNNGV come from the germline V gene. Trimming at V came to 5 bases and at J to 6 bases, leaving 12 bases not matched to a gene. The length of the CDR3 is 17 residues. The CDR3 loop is CASSTQLLAGGSDTQYF. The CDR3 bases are TGTGCCAGCAGCACACAATTACTAGCGGGAGGTTCCGATACGCAGTATTTT.

DNA for the CDR3: TGTGCCAGCAGCTTAGAACTAGCGGTGAACACCGGGGAGCTGTTTTTT. Residues: CASSLELAVNTGELFF. This chain connects TRBV13 to TRBJ2-2; 8 nucleotides align to TRBD2. Per germline, CDR1 PRHDT and CDR2 FYEKMQ (reference sequence). This CDR3 spans 16 amino acids. J was trimmed by 1 base and V by 1 base; bases with no gene match: 2. Full variable domain (outside the CDR3, taken from reference TRBV13 and TRBJ2-2): AAGVIQSPRHLIKEKRETATLKCYPIPRHDTVYWYQQGPGQDPQFLISFYEKMQSDKGSIPDRFSAQQFSDYHSELNMSSLELGDSALYFCASSLELAVNTGELFFGEGSRLTVL.

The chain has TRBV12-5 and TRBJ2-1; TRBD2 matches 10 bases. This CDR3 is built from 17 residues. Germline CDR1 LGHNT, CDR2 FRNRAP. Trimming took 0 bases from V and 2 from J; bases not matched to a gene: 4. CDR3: CASGLVGLAGAYNEQFF. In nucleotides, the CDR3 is TGTGCTAGTGGTTTGGTAGGGCTAGCGGGAGCCTACAATGAGCAGTTCTTC. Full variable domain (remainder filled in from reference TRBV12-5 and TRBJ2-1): DARVTQTPRHKVTEMGQEVTMRCQPILGHNTVFWYRQTMMQGLELLAYFRNRAPLDDSGMPKDRFSAEMPDATLATLKIQPSEPRDSAVYFCASGLVGLAGAYNEQFFGPGTRLTVL.

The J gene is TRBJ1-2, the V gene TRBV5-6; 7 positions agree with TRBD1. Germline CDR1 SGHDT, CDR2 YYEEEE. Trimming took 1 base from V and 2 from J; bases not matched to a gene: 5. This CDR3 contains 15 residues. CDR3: CASSLLGQTNYGYTF. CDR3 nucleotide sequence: TGTGCCAGCAGCTTGTTGGGACAGACAAACTATGGCTACACCTTC.

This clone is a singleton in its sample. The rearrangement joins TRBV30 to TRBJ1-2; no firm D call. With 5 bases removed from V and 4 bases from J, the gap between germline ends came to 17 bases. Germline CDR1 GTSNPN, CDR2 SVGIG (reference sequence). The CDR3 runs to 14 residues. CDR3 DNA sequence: TGTGCCTGGGGCCTTAAGAGTCGGAGCTATGGCTACACCTTC. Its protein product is CAWGLKSRSYGYTF.

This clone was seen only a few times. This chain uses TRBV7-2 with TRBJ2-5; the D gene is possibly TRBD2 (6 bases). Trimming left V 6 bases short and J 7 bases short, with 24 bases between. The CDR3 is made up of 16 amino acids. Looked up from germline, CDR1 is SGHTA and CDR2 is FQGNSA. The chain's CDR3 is CASRVREPPPLGTQYF. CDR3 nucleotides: TGTGCCAGCAGGGTCCGGGAGCCGCCGCCCCTAGGGACCCAGTACTTC.

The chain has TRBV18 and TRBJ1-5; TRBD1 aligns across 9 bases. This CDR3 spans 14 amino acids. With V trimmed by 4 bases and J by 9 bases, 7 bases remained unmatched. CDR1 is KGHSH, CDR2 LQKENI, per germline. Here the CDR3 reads CASSRGTGTAPQHF. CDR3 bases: TGTGCCAGCTCACGAGGGACAGGGACGGCGCCCCAGCATTTT.

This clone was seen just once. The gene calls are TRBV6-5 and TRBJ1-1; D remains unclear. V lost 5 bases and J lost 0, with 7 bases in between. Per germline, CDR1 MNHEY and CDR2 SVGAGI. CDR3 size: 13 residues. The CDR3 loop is CASSPTVNTEAFF. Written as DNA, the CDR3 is TGTGCCAGCAGTCCTACAGTGAACACTGAAGCTTTCTTT.

The CDR3, as DNA: TGCAGTGCTAGTAATAGCGAGACCCAGTACTTC. Protein sequence: CSASNSETQYF. J is TRBJ2-5 and V is TRBV20-1; no definite D call. V gave up 3 bases and J gave up 5 bases, with 7 bases separating them. This CDR3 has 11 amino acids. The germline gives CDR1 DFQATT, CDR2 SNEGSKA (reference sequence).

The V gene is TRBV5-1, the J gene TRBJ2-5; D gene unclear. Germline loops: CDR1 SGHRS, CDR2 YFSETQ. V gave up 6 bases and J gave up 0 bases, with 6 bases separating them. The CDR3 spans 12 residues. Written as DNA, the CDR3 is TGCGCCAGCACTAAAGACCAAGAGACCCAGTACTTC. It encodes CASTKDQETQYF.

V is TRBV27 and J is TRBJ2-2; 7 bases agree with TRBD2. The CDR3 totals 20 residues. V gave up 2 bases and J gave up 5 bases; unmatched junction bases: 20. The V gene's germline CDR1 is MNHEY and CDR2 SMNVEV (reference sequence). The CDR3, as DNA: TGTGCCAGCAGTTTAAGGTCCCTAGCGGCTCGCCCAAAGGGAACCGGGGAGCTGTTTTTT. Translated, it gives CASSLRSLAARPKGTGELFF.

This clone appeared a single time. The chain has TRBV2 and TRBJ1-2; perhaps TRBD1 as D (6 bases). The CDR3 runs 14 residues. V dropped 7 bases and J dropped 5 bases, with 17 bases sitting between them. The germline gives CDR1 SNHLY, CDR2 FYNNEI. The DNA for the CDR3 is TGTGCCAGCAAAGAAGCGACCCAGGGGTATGGCTACACCTTC. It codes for CASKEATQGYGYTF.

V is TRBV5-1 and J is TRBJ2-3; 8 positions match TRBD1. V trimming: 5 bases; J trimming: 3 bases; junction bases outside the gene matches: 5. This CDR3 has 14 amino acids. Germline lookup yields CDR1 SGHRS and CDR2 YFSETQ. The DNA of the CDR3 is TGCGCCAGCAGACCTGACAGGGGTACAGATACGCAGTATTTT. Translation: CASRPDRGTDTQYF.

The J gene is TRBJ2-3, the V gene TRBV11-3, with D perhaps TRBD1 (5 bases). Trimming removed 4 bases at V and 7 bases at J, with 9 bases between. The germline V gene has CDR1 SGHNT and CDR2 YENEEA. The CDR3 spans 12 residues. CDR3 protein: CASSSQGYTQYF. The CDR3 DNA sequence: TGTGCCAGCAGCTCGCAGGGTTATACGCAGTATTTT.

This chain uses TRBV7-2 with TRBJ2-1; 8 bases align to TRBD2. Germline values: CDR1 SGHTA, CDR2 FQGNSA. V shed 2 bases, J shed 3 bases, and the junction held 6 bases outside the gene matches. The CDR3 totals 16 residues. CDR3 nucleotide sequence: TGTGCCAGCAGCTTAACGCGACGGGAGGGCTACAATGAGCAGTTCTTC. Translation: CASSLTRREGYNEQFF.

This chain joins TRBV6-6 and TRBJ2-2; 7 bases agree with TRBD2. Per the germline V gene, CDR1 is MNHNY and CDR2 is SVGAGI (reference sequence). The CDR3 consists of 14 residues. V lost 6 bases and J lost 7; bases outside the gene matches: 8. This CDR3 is CASSLLLASGELFF. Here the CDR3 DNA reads TGTGCCAGCAGCCTACTACTAGCGAGCGGGGAGCTGTTTTTT.

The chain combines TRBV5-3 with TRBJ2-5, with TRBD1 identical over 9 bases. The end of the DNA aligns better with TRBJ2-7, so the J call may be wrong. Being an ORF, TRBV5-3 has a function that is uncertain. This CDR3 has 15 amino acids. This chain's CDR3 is CARSLRVQGAVEQYF. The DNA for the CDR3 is TGTGCCAGAAGCTTAAGAGTACAGGGGGCGGTCGAGCAGTACTTC.

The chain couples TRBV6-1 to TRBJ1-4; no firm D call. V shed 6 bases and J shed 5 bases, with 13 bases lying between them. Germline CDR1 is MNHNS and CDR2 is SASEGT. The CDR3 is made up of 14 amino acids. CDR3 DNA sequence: TGTGCCAGCAGACTAGGACTCAAAAATGAAAAACTGTTTTTT. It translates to CASRLGLKNEKLFF.